The 9 T cell receptor beta chains listed next were all sequenced from one sample in a study of T cells in Graves' hyperthyroidism and ophthalmopathy. The TCR beta CDR3 regions underwent amplification using RNA transcripts as the source. HTBI primers were the set used in a first-round RT-PCR of the TCR CDR3. TCRdb redid the calling of the multiplex PCR reads with MiXCR, one entry per CDR3 protein. The sample has fewer than 700,000 distinct CDR3 sequences; 15% to 20% are singletons. Sequencing used blood. These receptors originate from a woman in her 30s with Graves' hyperthyroidism.

This clonotype appeared many times. This chain joins TRBV30 and TRBJ1-5; D is uncertain. The CDR3 length is 13 residues. In germline, CDR1 is GTSNPN, CDR2 SVGIG (reference sequence). V shed 3 bases and J shed 4 bases, with 10 bases lying between them. The CDR3 is CAWSLGDNQPQHF. DNA for the CDR3: TGTGCCTGGAGCTTGGGAGATAATCAGCCCCAGCATTTT.

In its sample, this clonotype was seen many times. This chain links TRBV18 with TRBJ2-3; D is uncertain. Trimming cost V 3 bases and J 5 bases, with 6 bases left between them. From germline, CDR1 is KGHSH and CDR2 LQKENI. There are 12 residues in the CDR3. CDR3 region: CASSPTEDTQYF. CDR3 nucleotide sequence: TGTGCCAGCTCACCGACTGAAGATACGCAGTATTTT.

This clonotype was recorded many times. The chain joins TRBV6-2 or TRBV6-3 to TRBJ2-7; TRBD2 matches at 9 bases. J gave up 3 bases and V 0 bases, and 9 bases lay outside the gene matches. CDR3 length: 17 residues. Germline values: CDR1 MNHEY, CDR2 SVGEGT. Here the CDR3 reads CASSYSGLAGYVYEQYF. CDR3 coding DNA: TGTGCCAGCAGTTACTCTGGGCTAGCGGGATACGTCTACGAGCAGTACTTC.

V usage is TRBV25-1 and J usage is TRBJ2-1; D possibly corresponds to TRBD1 (6 bases). Germline-derived CDR1 and CDR2 are MGHDK and SYGVNS. Trimming removed 2 bases from V and 5 bases from J, with 16 bases in between. This CDR3 is built from 16 residues. The CDR3 protein is CASSEIGAGENNEQFF. In DNA, the CDR3 is TGTGCCAGCAGTGAAATTGGGGCAGGGGAAAACAATGAGCAGTTCTTC.

This clonotype was observed many times. The V call is TRBV5-1, the J call TRBJ2-1, with 9 bases lining up with TRBD2. CDR1 SGHRS and CDR2 YFSETQ come from the germline V gene. V shed 5 bases, J shed 1 base, and the junction held 7 bases outside the gene matches. This CDR3 contains 16 residues. The CDR3 sequence is CASRGSGSLSYNEQFF. DNA for the CDR3: TGCGCCAGCAGGGGTAGCGGGAGTCTGTCCTACAATGAGCAGTTCTTC.

This clonotype has a count of ten or more. The genes are TRBV3-1 and TRBJ2-2; 8 positions agree with TRBD1. The CDR3 runs 15 residues. Unmatched junction bases numbered 4, after V lost 2 bases and J lost 5 bases. Germline CDR1 reads LGHDT; CDR2 reads YNNKEL (reference sequence). The DNA for the CDR3 is TGTGCCAGCAGCCAACTACGGACAGGGACCGGGGAGCTGTTTTTT. This encodes CASSQLRTGTGELFF.

This clonotype was detected only a few times. The genes are TRBV6-1 and TRBJ2-1; 7 bases agree with TRBD2. Germline lookup yields CDR1 MNHNS and CDR2 SASEGT. The CDR3 is 14 amino acids. V lost 7 bases and J lost 4; bases outside the gene matches: 7. CDR3 sequence reads: CASTRLAVYNEQFF. CDR3 nucleotides: TGTGCCAGCACACGGCTAGCGGTTTACAATGAGCAGTTCTTC.

This clonotype was seen many times. This chain uses TRBV20-1 with TRBJ2-5; D is perhaps TRBD2 (5 bases). Trimming took off 3 bases at V and 2 bases at J, with 13 bases between the two ends. From germline, CDR1 is DFQATT and CDR2 SNEGSKA (reference sequence). This CDR3 has 14 amino acids. The DNA of the CDR3 is TGCAGTGCTAGCTCATGGACGGGACAAGAGACCCAGTACTTC. This translates into CSASSWTGQETQYF.

At least ten counts were recorded for this clonotype. V usage is TRBV20-1 and J usage is TRBJ1-2; D is ambiguous. This CDR3 spans 13 amino acids. The germline V and J ends were trimmed by 1 base and 7 bases, with 13 bases remaining between them. CDR1 and CDR2 from the germline V gene are DFQATT and SNEGSKA (reference sequence). As DNA, the CDR3 is TGCAGTGCTAGAGTGGGGAATGTACGTGGCTACACCTTC. Protein sequence: CSARVGNVRGYTF.